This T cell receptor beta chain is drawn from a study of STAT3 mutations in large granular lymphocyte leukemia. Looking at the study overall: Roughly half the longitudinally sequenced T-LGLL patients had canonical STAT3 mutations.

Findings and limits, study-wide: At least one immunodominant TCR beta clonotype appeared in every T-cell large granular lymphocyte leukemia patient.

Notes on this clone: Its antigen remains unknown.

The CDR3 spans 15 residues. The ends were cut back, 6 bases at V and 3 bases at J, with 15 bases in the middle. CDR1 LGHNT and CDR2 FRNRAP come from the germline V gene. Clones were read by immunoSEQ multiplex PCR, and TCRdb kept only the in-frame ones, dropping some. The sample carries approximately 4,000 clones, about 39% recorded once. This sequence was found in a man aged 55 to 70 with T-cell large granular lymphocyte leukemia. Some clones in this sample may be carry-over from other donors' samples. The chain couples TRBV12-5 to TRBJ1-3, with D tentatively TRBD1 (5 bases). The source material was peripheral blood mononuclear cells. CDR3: CASGSAAGRGNTIYF. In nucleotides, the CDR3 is TGTGCTAGTGGCTCAGCGGCGGGACGTGGAAACACCATATATTTT.